The rows below give T cell receptor beta chains drawn from one sample of a study of blood T cell repertoires in COVID-19. Profiled with immunoSEQ multiplex PCR; TCRdb holds only in-frame clones, not every one. The sample carries 250,000 to 350,000 clones, 75% to 95% recorded once. What was sequenced was peripheral blood. The receptors come from a woman in her twenties or thirties with COVID-19, enrolled during active disease. CDR3s include the opening cysteine and the closing phenylalanine or tryptophan. The D gene is left open where the match is weak. Size is stated for part of the rows, as once, few or many counts, or as a class when the clone is expanded.

j_call v_call clone_size d_call cdr3_aa cdr3_nt
TRBJ2-7 TRBV15 . TRBD2 CATSREAASGSHEQYF TGTGCCACCAGCAGAGAGGCCGCTAGCGGGAGCCACGAGCAGTACTTC
TRBJ1-5 TRBV29-1 . . CSVGLSNQPQHF TGCAGCGTTGGTCTTAGCAATCAGCCCCAGCATTTT
TRBJ2-7 TRBV7-2 . . CASSLLAYEQYF TGTGCCAGCAGCCTCCTAGCCTACGAGCAGTACTTC
TRBJ2-3 TRBV5-4 . . CASSLDRLVATDTQYF TGTGCCAGCAGCTTGGATCGACTAGTAGCCACAGATACGCAGTATTTT
TRBJ2-3 TRBV7-6 . . CASSSPGLDTDTQYF TGTGCCAGCAGCTCCCCGGGACTCGACACAGATACGCAGTATTTT
TRBJ1-2 TRBV4-1 . . CASSQDPGGRGYTF TGCGCCAGCAGCCAAGATCCGGGGGGACGAGGCTACACCTTC
TRBJ1-2 TRBV5-4 . TRBD1 CASSRQGTNYGYTF TGTGCCAGCAGCCGACAGGGGACGAACTATGGCTACACCTTC
TRBJ1-2 TRBV6-1 . . CASSEWDTANYGYTF TGTGCCAGCAGTGAATGGGACACCGCTAACTATGGCTACACCTTC
TRBJ1-1 TRBV6-2/TRBV6-3 . TRBD1 CASSRGPLNTEAFF TGTGCCAGCAGCAGGGGGCCCTTGAACACTGAAGCTTTCTTT
TRBJ1-1 TRBV28 . TRBD1 CASKTGLNTEAFF TGTGCCAGTAAGACAGGGTTGAACACTGAAGCTTTCTTT
TRBJ2-3 TRBV29-1 once . CSVAPFQGDTQYF TGCAGCGTTGCGCCATTCCAGGGAGATACGCAGTATTTT
TRBJ1-2 TRBV21-1 . . CASSKVDRAIYGYTF TGTGCCAGCAGCAAAGTGGACAGGGCAATCTATGGCTACACCTTC
TRBJ2-3 TRBV25-1 . . CASSDTGSQDQDTQYF TGTGCCAGCAGCGACACGGGATCGCAGGATCAGGATACGCAGTATTTT
TRBJ2-3 TRBV4-3 . TRBD2 CASSQGTSGRAGDTQYF TGCGCCAGCAGCCAAGGGACTAGCGGGAGGGCGGGAGATACGCAGTATTTT
TRBJ2-1 TRBV30 . TRBD2 CAWSPGLGGNEQFF TGTGCCTGGAGTCCTGGACTAGGAGGGAATGAGCAGTTCTTC
TRBJ2-5 TRBV25-1 once . CASSRREQETQYF TGTGCCAGCAGTAGGCGGGAACAAGAGACCCAGTACTTC
TRBJ2-2 TRBV27 . TRBD2 CASSSSGRPHPGELFF TGTGCCAGCAGTTCCAGCGGGAGGCCTCACCCCGGGGAGCTGTTTTTT
TRBJ2-5 TRBV28 . . CASNRDSQETQYF TGTGCCAGCAACCGGGACTCCCAAGAGACCCAGTACTTC
TRBJ2-5 TRBV24-1 few TRBD1 CATSDPDREGETQYF TGTGCCACCAGTGATCCGGACAGGGAAGGGGAGACCCAGTACTTC
TRBJ2-5 TRBV2 . . CASTLREGGYQETQYF TGTGCCAGCACCCTGAGGGAGGGGGGCTACCAAGAGACCCAGTACTTC
TRBJ2-3 TRBV30 . TRBD1 CAWSNRGWTDTQYF TGTGCCTGGAGTAACAGGGGGTGGACAGATACGCAGTATTTT
TRBJ2-7 TRBV5-1 . TRBD1 CASSLRGQHYEQYF TGCGCCAGCAGCTTGAGGGGACAGCACTACGAGCAGTACTTC
TRBJ2-1 TRBV21-1 . . CASSIHLLAGDGNEQFF TGTGCCAGCAGCATTCACCTACTAGCGGGAGACGGAAATGAGCAGTTCTTC
TRBJ2-1 TRBV19 . TRBD2 CASRAGGSKGHNEQFF TGTGCCAGTAGAGCGGGAGGCAGTAAAGGACACAATGAGCAGTTCTTC
TRBJ2-2 TRBV29-1 . TRBD2 CSVVAGEETGELFF TGCAGCGTTGTAGCGGGAGAGGAAACCGGGGAGCTGTTTTTT
TRBJ1-2 TRBV6-4 . . CASSATGRYGYTF TGTGCCAGCAGTGCAACGGGGAGGTATGGCTACACCTTC
TRBJ1-6 TRBV7-8 . . CASSPGNSPLHF TGTGCCAGCAGCCCGGGTAATTCACCCCTCCACTTT
TRBJ1-1 TRBV3-1/TRBV3-2 . . CASSQGRLEAFF TGTGCCAGCAGCCAAGGCAGGCTTGAAGCTTTCTTT
TRBJ1-4 TRBV11-2 . TRBD1 CASSLRDRVNEKLFF TGTGCCAGCAGCTTACGGGACAGGGTTAATGAAAAACTGTTTTTT
TRBJ2-7 TRBV9 . TRBD2 CASSVVGGPPVEQYF TGTGCCAGCAGCGTAGTGGGAGGGCCCCCCGTCGAGCAGTACTTC
TRBJ2-7 TRBV30 once . CAWSGVPRAYEQYF TGTGCCTGGAGTGGGGTCCCGAGGGCCTACGAGCAGTACTTC
TRBJ2-1 TRBV6-6 . . CASSPRDEQFF TGTGCCAGCAGCCCCCGAGATGAGCAGTTCTTC
TRBJ2-7 TRBV5-6 . . CASSSRLQRASYEQYF TGTGCCAGCAGCTCCCGACTGCAGCGGGCCTCCTACGAGCAGTACTTC
TRBJ1-2 TRBV5-1 . . CASSSVGAGADVWYGYTF TGCGCCAGCAGCTCAGTTGGGGCAGGGGCGGACGTCTGGTATGGCTACACCTTC
TRBJ2-1 TRBV19 . TRBD2 CASSIDQGGRVNEQFF TGTGCCAGTAGTATAGATCAGGGCGGGAGGGTCAATGAGCAGTTCTTC
TRBJ2-1 TRBV30 once TRBD2 CAYSTSGSHEQFF TGTGCCTATTCGACTAGCGGGAGTCATGAGCAGTTCTTC
TRBJ1-4 TRBV7-2 . . CASSETGGDNEKLFF TGTGCCAGCAGCGAGACAGGTGGAGATAATGAAAAACTGTTTTTT
TRBJ2-3 TRBV5-4 . . CASSLQGPRTDTQYF TGTGCCAGCAGCCTGCAGGGGCCCCGCACAGATACGCAGTATTTT
TRBJ2-3 TRBV5-1 . TRBD1 CASSPGQYTDTQYF TGCGCCAGCAGCCCGGGACAGTACACAGATACGCAGTATTTT
TRBJ1-4 TRBV28 . . CASRRRGNEKLFF TGTGCCAGCAGGCGTCGGGGTAATGAAAAACTGTTTTTT
TRBJ2-1 TRBV5-5 . TRBD2 CASSRTSGTYNEQFF TGTGCCAGCAGCCGTACTAGCGGGACCTACAATGAGCAGTTCTTC
TRBJ1-1 TRBV5-5 . TRBD1 CASSADRVGITEAFF TGTGCCAGCAGCGCGGACAGGGTCGGGATCACTGAAGCTTTCTTT
TRBJ1-1 TRBV7-9 . . CASSSETGTEAFF TGTGCCAGCAGCTCGGAGACAGGCACTGAAGCTTTCTTT
TRBJ1-2 TRBV5-6 . . CASSPGNPGNYGYTF TGTGCCAGCAGCCCCGGGAATCCGGGTAACTATGGCTACACCTTC
TRBJ2-4 TRBV3-1/TRBV3-2 . TRBD2 CASSQPTSGTLAKNIQYF TGTGCCAGCAGCCAGCCTACTAGCGGGACCTTAGCCAAAAACATTCAGTACTTC
TRBJ2-5 TRBV24-1 . TRBD2 CATSAFGGARMEETQYF TGTGCCACCAGTGCCTTCGGGGGGGCTAGGATGGAAGAGACCCAGTACTTC
TRBJ1-2 TRBV5-1 . TRBD1 CASSYSPTGGHTF TGCGCCAGCAGCTACTCCCCTACAGGGGGCCACACCTTC
TRBJ1-1 TRBV18 . TRBD1 CASSPQTGANTEAFF TGTGCCAGCTCACCACAAACAGGGGCCAACACTGAAGCTTTCTTT
TRBJ1-1 TRBV5-1 . . CASSLADTRNEAFF TGCGCCAGCAGCTTGGCTGACACAAGGAATGAAGCTTTCTTT
TRBJ1-5 TRBV15 once . CATSRDRGYGQPQHF TGTGCCACCAGCAGAGATAGGGGTTACGGGCAGCCCCAGCATTTT
TRBJ1-1 TRBV28 . TRBD1 CASSTPGTGAWNTEAFF TGTGCCAGCAGTACACCCGGGACAGGGGCTTGGAACACTGAAGCTTTCTTT
TRBJ2-1 TRBV3-1/TRBV3-2 once TRBD2 CASSQVYAPSGREDEQFF TGTGCCAGCAGCCAAGTATACGCACCTAGCGGGAGGGAAGATGAGCAGTTCTTC
TRBJ2-1 TRBV19 . TRBD2 CASSTPGTSGRKNEQFF TGTGCCAGTAGTACCCCAGGGACTAGCGGGAGGAAAAATGAGCAGTTCTTC
TRBJ2-7 TRBV4-1 . TRBD1 CASSQGAGTGSYEQYF TGCGCCAGCAGCCAGGGGGCCGGGACAGGTAGCTACGAGCAGTACTTC
TRBJ1-1 TRBV7-9 . TRBD1 CASSLKQGAGTEAFF TGTGCCAGCAGCTTAAAACAGGGGGCTGGCACTGAAGCTTTCTTT